A single sample is the source of the 25 T cell receptor beta chains below, sequenced in a study of glioma-infiltrating T cells. The iRepertoire nested amplicon-rescue multiplex PCR amplified TCR alpha and beta CDR3s from RNA. TCRdb re-derived calls from the multiplex PCR reads in MiXCR, one entry per CDR3 protein. This sample carries around 93,000 distinct CDR3 sequences, approximately 40% of them seen once, and the ten largest clones take 30% to 40%. The sequencing input was glioma tissue, nonneoplastic brain tissue, or PBMCs (not recorded which). The receptors stem from a human donor with low-grade glioma or glioblastoma, undergoing nonglioma brain surgery, or in good health (not recorded which).

The table lists this clonotype with many counts. The chain employs TRBV6-2 or TRBV6-3 and TRBJ1-1, with 7 bases fitting TRBD1. This CDR3 has 13 amino acids. The ends lost 7 bases at V and 1 base at J; junction bases unmatched: 3. CDR1 and CDR2 (germline): MNHEY, SVGEGT. This chain's CDR3 is CASTRQGNTEAFF. Written as DNA, the CDR3 is TGTGCCAGCACAAGACAGGGGAACACTGAAGCTTTCTTT.

The table lists this clonotype with many counts. The genes are TRBV9 and TRBJ2-1, with 8 positions matching TRBD2. The germline gives CDR1 SGDLS, CDR2 YYNGEE. V lost 4 bases, J lost 6 bases, and 12 bases stayed unmatched. This CDR3 is 16 amino acids long. The CDR3 protein is CASSTTWVAGSNEQFF. DNA of the CDR3: TGTGCCAGCAGCACAACTTGGGTAGCGGGGAGCAATGAGCAGTTCTTC.

This clonotype was counted between two and nine times. This clone may be a read error of a much larger clone one base away. The chain links TRBV7-2 to TRBJ1-1; 8 bases agree with TRBD1. The ends lost 4 bases at V and 3 bases at J; junction bases unmatched: 7. This CDR3 spans 15 amino acids. Germline V gives CDR1 SGHTA, CDR2 FQGNSA. CDR3 residues: CASSSRDRTDTEAFF. In DNA form, the CDR3 reads TGTGCCAGCAGCTCCCGGGACAGGACTGACACTGAAGCTTTCTTT.

V and J are TRBV20-1 and TRBJ2-7, with 12 bases identical to TRBD2. Germline V lookup: CDR1 DFQATT, CDR2 SNEGSKA (reference sequence). V shed 7 bases, J shed 3 bases, and the junction held 10 bases outside the gene matches. This CDR3 spans 15 amino acids. CDR3 protein: CSVRGRTSGVYEQYF. DNA for the CDR3: TGCAGTGTCAGAGGGCGGACTAGCGGGGTCTACGAGCAGTACTTC.

This clonotype was seen once. A junction boundary mismatches the germline segment, possibly from a read error. V gene TRBV13 combines with J gene TRBJ2-1; D tentatively reads TRBD1 or TRBD2 (5 bases each). The CDR3 has 15 residues. CDR1 and CDR2 from the germline V gene are PRHDT and FYEKMQ (reference sequence). Here the CDR3 DNA reads TGTGCCAGCAGGGGGGAGAGCTACTCCTACAATGGGCAGTTCTTC. Its translation: CASRGESYSYNGQFF.

The chain carries TRBV3-1 and TRBJ2-2, with TRBD1 matching 10 bases. Trimming cost V 4 bases and J 4 bases; bases outside gene matches: 6. Germline-derived CDR1 and CDR2 are LGHDT and YNNKEL (reference sequence). The CDR3 has 16 residues. The CDR3 sequence is CASSLSTGGGTGELFF. CDR3 coding DNA: TGTGCCAGCAGCCTGTCGACAGGGGGCGGCACCGGGGAGCTGTTTTTT.

Sample share makes this clonotype medium-sized. The V and J genes are TRBV7-9 and TRBJ2-7; D not certain. V lost 7 bases to trimming and J lost 4 bases, with 14 bases between them. The CDR3 is 13 amino acids. CDR1 and CDR2 from the germline V gene are SEHNR and FQNEAQ (reference sequence). CDR3 nucleotide sequence: TGTGCCAGCACCGAACCGGGCAGTTACGAGCAGTACTTC. Its translation is CASTEPGSYEQYF.

This clonotype was recorded many times. This chain joins TRBV5-1 and TRBJ2-3; TRBD1 aligns across 7 bases. The trim removed 6 bases at V and 0 bases at J, leaving 4 bases unmatched. The CDR3 runs to 14 residues. From germline, CDR1 is SGHRS and CDR2 YFSETQ. The CDR3 coding sequence is TGCGCCAGCAATAGGGACAGTAGCACAGATACGCAGTATTTT. It translates to CASNRDSSTDTQYF.

This clonotype was recorded at least ten times. The chain links TRBV27 to TRBJ1-6; tentatively, D is TRBD1 (5 bases). The V gene lost 8 bases and the J gene lost 8 bases, with 10 bases spanning the gap. Germline V gene data show CDR1 as MNHEY and CDR2 as SMNVEV (reference sequence). The CDR3 extends over 12 amino acids. DNA for the CDR3: TGTGCCAGCGGGACGAGGTATTCACCCCTCCACTTT. It codes for CASGTRYSPLHF.

Regarding this clonotype: A single base separates this from a much larger clone, so it may be a read error. The genes are TRBV7-3 and TRBJ2-6; the D gene is possibly TRBD1 (5 bases). Germline CDR1 reads SGHTA; CDR2 reads FQGTGA. The length of the CDR3 is 17 residues. Trimming removed 7 bases from V and 4 bases from J, with 20 bases in between. CDR3: CASIPRGTLSGANVLTF. CDR3 bases: TGTGCCAGCATCCCTAGGGGAACGCTCTCCGGGGCCAACGTCCTGACTTTC. Full variable domain (rest looked up from reference TRBV7-3 and TRBJ2-6): GAGVSQTPSNKVTEKGKYVELRCDPISGHTALYWYRQSLGQGPEFLIYFQGTGAADDSGLPNDRFFAVRPEGSVSTLKIQRTERGDSAVYLCASIPRGTLSGANVLTFGAGSRLTVL.

The rearrangement joins TRBV6-2 or TRBV6-3 to TRBJ2-5; 8 bases are a match to TRBD1. The CDR3 consists of 16 residues. Germline lookup yields CDR1 MNHEY and CDR2 SVGEGT. The trim removed 0 bases at V and 2 bases at J, leaving 5 bases unmatched. The CDR3 DNA reads as TGTGCCAGCAGTTACTCCCCGGGACAGGTACAAGAGACCCAGTACTTC. This encodes CASSYSPGQVQETQYF.

Notes on this clonotype: One base away lies a much larger clone, so this may be a sequencing read error. The chain joins TRBV11-2 to TRBJ2-2; D uncertain. Germline-derived CDR1 and CDR2 are SGHAT and FQNNGV. V shed 5 bases and J shed 6 bases, with 13 bases lying between them. This CDR3 is 14 amino acids long. CDR3 protein: CASSPRAGAGELFF. In DNA form, the CDR3 reads TGTGCCAGCAGCCCGCGAGCTGGAGCCGGGGAGCTGTTTTTT.

With regard to this clonotype: A much bigger clone sits one base away, suggesting this may be a read error. This chain connects TRBV6-1 to TRBJ1-1; TRBD1 agrees at 7 bases. The CDR3 has 13 residues. Germline V gives CDR1 MNHNS, CDR2 SASEGT. In DNA form, the CDR3 reads TGTGCCATCGGAGACAGGGTTAGGCCTGAAGCTTCCTTT. This encodes CAIGDRVRPEASF.

This clonotype was found many times. The chain uses TRBV20-1 and TRBJ2-5, with D perhaps being TRBD1 or TRBD2 (5 bases each). The CDR3 runs to 12 residues. Trimming shortened V by 5 bases and J by 8 bases, and 15 bases separated the two germline ends. Germline CDR1 and CDR2: DFQATT and SNEGSKA (reference sequence). Written as DNA, the CDR3 is TGCAGTGCTCGGGACCAAGCCAGAACCCAGTACTTC. Protein: CSARDQARTQYF.

This clonotype was seen at least ten times. This chain links TRBV28 with TRBJ2-5, with D perhaps matching TRBD1 or TRBD2 (7 bases each). The CDR3 is made up of 18 amino acids. V was trimmed by 5 bases and J by 2 bases, leaving 24 bases between them. Germline-derived CDR1 and CDR2 are MDHEN and SYDVKM. CDR3 coding DNA: TGTGCCAGCAGTCCGTTCAGGGGGGGCGGATCCTTACAAGAGACCCAGTACTTC. Translating gives CASSPFRGGGSLQETQYF.

This clonotype was observed many times. The chain carries TRBV7-3 and TRBJ2-7; D is perhaps TRBD1 (6 bases). The CDR3 loop spans 14 amino acids. The V end lost 5 bases, the J end lost 0 bases, and 11 bases lay between the germline ends. The germline V gene has CDR1 SGHTA and CDR2 FQGTGA. In DNA, the CDR3 is TGTGCCAGCAGCCCCCAGACAGGCTCCTACGAGCAGTACTTC. This gives the protein CASSPQTGSYEQYF.

As to this clonotype: Possible read error: a much larger clone is one base away. V is TRBV12-3 or TRBV12-4 and J is TRBJ1-2, with no clear D. The CDR3 runs to 13 residues. V was clipped by 6 bases and J by 9 bases, with 17 bases between them. CDR3 region: CASSTHPPVRYTF. CDR3 in DNA: TGTGCCAGCAGCACTCACCCCCCAGTACGCTACACCTTC.

Worth noting for this clonotype: In this CDR3 the conserved last residue, phenylalanine or tryptophan, is missing, so a read error is likely. The CDR3 region is CVSSQDGETQYL. The DNA of the CDR3 is TGCGTCAGCAGCCAAGATGGGGAGACCCAGTACCTC. This chain uses TRBV4-1 with TRBJ2-5; D is unclear. The CDR3 consists of 12 residues. Germline CDR1 is MGHRA and CDR2 is YSYEKL.

This clonotype occurred many times. The chain recombines TRBV10-2 with TRBJ2-5, with 7 bases aligning to TRBD1. Per germline, CDR1 WSHSY and CDR2 SAAADI. Trimming took 3 bases from V and 2 from J; bases not matched to a gene: 9. This CDR3 is built from 16 residues. The CDR3 spells CASSDPDRPSQETQYF. Written as DNA, the CDR3 is TGCGCCAGCAGTGACCCGGACAGGCCCTCACAAGAGACCCAGTACTTC.

For this clonotype: This clone may be a read error of a much larger clone one base away. This rearrangement joins TRBV20-1 to TRBJ1-1; no firm D call. In germline, CDR1 is DFQATT, CDR2 SNEGSKA (reference sequence). The CDR3 sequence is 14 residues long. V was shortened by 7 bases and J by 4 bases, with 19 bases between the two germline ends. CDR3 residues: CSDSVLREPTEAFF. The CDR3 bases are TGCAGTGATAGTGTCCTGAGGGAGCCCACTGAAGCTTTCTTT.

This clonotype was seen repeatedly, ten times or more. This sequence joins TRBV5-5 and TRBJ2-1; tentatively, D is TRBD1 (5 bases). The CDR3 contains 16 residues. From germline, CDR1 is SGHKS and CDR2 YYEKEE (reference sequence). V shed 0 bases and J shed 4 bases, with 14 bases lying between them. This chain's CDR3 is CASSLAGQGLYNEQFF. CDR3 nucleotides: TGTGCCAGCAGCTTGGCCGGGCAGGGCCTGTACAATGAGCAGTTCTTC.

The chain combines TRBV25-1 with TRBJ2-3, with 8 bases identical to TRBD2. V lost 6 bases and J lost 0; bases outside the gene matches: 5. This CDR3 region has 15 residues. Per the germline V gene, CDR1 is MGHDK and CDR2 is SYGVNS. The CDR3 DNA follows: TGTGCCAGCAGAAAGACTAGCGTAAGCACAGATACGCAGTATTTT. As protein: CASRKTSVSTDTQYF.

This chain connects TRBV5-1 to TRBJ1-1; no definite D call. The V gene lost 0 bases and the J gene lost 11 bases, with 11 bases spanning the gap. The CDR3 consists of 12 residues. Germline CDR1 and CDR2: SGHRS and YFSETQ. CDR3 DNA: TGCGCCAGCAGCTTGGGGGGAGCTAAGGCTTTCTTT. It encodes CASSLGGAKAFF.

This clonotype was recorded many times. The chain joins TRBV28 to TRBJ1-1, with D perhaps matching TRBD1 (5 bases). This CDR3 region has 16 residues. Germline V lookup: CDR1 MDHEN, CDR2 SYDVKM. Trimming removed 5 bases at V and 5 bases at J, with 21 bases between. The DNA for the CDR3 is TGTGCCAGCAGTCCGTATACCCAGGGAGATGGGACTGAAGCTTTCTTT. The encoded protein is CASSPYTQGDGTEAFF.

This clonotype was found many times. V and J are TRBV27 and TRBJ1-6; D is unresolved. V was trimmed by 5 bases and J by 0 bases, leaving 14 bases between them. The CDR3 sequence is 17 residues long. The germline V gene has CDR1 MNHEY and CDR2 SMNVEV (reference sequence). The CDR3 loop reads CASSAGRLSSYNSPLHF. The CDR3 DNA reads as TGTGCCAGCAGTGCCGGACGGTTAAGCTCCTATAATTCACCCCTCCACTTT.